A selection of T cell receptor beta chains follows, all from one sample in a study of identical twins. TCRdb reprocessed the 5' RACE reads via MiXCR and lists one record per CDR3 protein. This sample yields some 570,000 distinct CDR3 sequences, of which about a fifth are seen a single time; approximately 0.48% belongs to the top ten. The sample also formed part of further work on yellow fever vaccine responses in identical twins.

Source material: CD4+ T cells sorted from blood. The source of these receptors is a woman aged 18-29 years in good health. Both conserved end residues are part of each CDR3. Fields, in order: V gene, D gene, J gene, clone size, CDR3 DNA, CDR3 protein. A D gene is named only where the DNA matches it firmly. Expanded clones are given a class, and other clones once, few, many or no size at all.

v_gene: TRBV5-1
d_gene: .
j_gene: TRBJ2-1
abundance: few
CDR3nt: TGCGCCAGCAGCTGGGCCGTCAGCTCCTACAATGAGCAGTTCTTC
CDR3aa: CASSWAVSSYNEQFF

v_gene: TRBV29-1
d_gene: .
j_gene: TRBJ1-3
abundance: .
CDR3nt: TGCAGCGTTGTTGATTACGATGGAAACACCATATATTTT
CDR3aa: CSVVDYDGNTIYF

v_gene: TRBV12-3/TRBV12-4
d_gene: .
j_gene: TRBJ1-1
abundance: few
CDR3nt: TGTGCCAGCAACATTGGCTTGAACACTGAAGCTTTCTTT
CDR3aa: CASNIGLNTEAFF

v_gene: TRBV5-6
d_gene: .
j_gene: TRBJ2-6
abundance: .
CDR3nt: TGTGCCAGCAGTAGGGGGATCTCTGGGGCCAACGTCCTGACTTTC
CDR3aa: CASSRGISGANVLTF

v_gene: TRBV12-3/TRBV12-4
d_gene: TRBD2
j_gene: TRBJ2-2
abundance: .
CDR3nt: TGTGCCAGCTCCCAGGTCGCGGGCGGGAGCGTCACCGGGGAGCTGTTTTTT
CDR3aa: CASSQVAGGSVTGELFF

v_gene: TRBV6-1
d_gene: TRBD1
j_gene: TRBJ2-2
abundance: few
CDR3nt: TGTGCCAGCAGTGAACGACAGGGGGCCACCGGGGAGCTGTTTTTT
CDR3aa: CASSERQGATGELFF

v_gene: TRBV29-1
d_gene: TRBD1
j_gene: TRBJ1-1
abundance: .
CDR3nt: TGCAGCGTTGCAGGACAGGGCACTGAAGCTTTCTTT
CDR3aa: CSVAGQGTEAFF

v_gene: TRBV5-1
d_gene: TRBD2
j_gene: TRBJ2-2
abundance: .
CDR3nt: TGCGCCAGCAGAGGTCTCGGACTAGCCACGACCGGGGAGCTGTTTTTT
CDR3aa: CASRGLGLATTGELFF

v_gene: TRBV6-5
d_gene: TRBD2
j_gene: TRBJ2-4
abundance: .
CDR3nt: TGTGCCAGCAGTTACGAGTGGACTAGCGGGAGGGGAAAAAACATTCAGTACTTC
CDR3aa: CASSYEWTSGRGKNIQYF

v_gene: TRBV2
d_gene: TRBD1
j_gene: TRBJ2-7
abundance: .
CDR3nt: TGTGCCAGCGGGGGGACAGGGGGCTTAGTCGAGCAGTACTTC
CDR3aa: CASGGTGGLVEQYF

v_gene: TRBV12-3/TRBV12-4
d_gene: TRBD2
j_gene: TRBJ2-5
abundance: .
CDR3nt: TGTGCCAGCAGGGTTCGCGAGCGGGGGGACTCGGAGACCCAGTACTTC
CDR3aa: CASRVRERGDSETQYF

v_gene: TRBV2
d_gene: TRBD2
j_gene: TRBJ2-1
abundance: .
CDR3nt: TGTGCCAGCAGGGGGGGAATAGCGGGAGGGCGCTCGGATGAGCAGTTCTTC
CDR3aa: CASRGGIAGGRSDEQFF

v_gene: TRBV5-1
d_gene: .
j_gene: TRBJ1-1
abundance: .
CDR3nt: TGCGCCAGCAGCCCTACTTGGCTAGGGCTTGAGAACACTGAAGCTTTCTTT
CDR3aa: CASSPTWLGLENTEAFF

v_gene: TRBV7-9
d_gene: TRBD1
j_gene: TRBJ2-5
abundance: .
CDR3nt: TGTGCCAGCAGGGACGAGGGGGCCAGGGAGACCCAGTACTTC
CDR3aa: CASRDEGARETQYF

v_gene: TRBV25-1
d_gene: .
j_gene: TRBJ1-1
abundance: .
CDR3nt: TGTGCCAGCAGTGATGGCCAGCTGAACACTGAAGCTTTCTTT
CDR3aa: CASSDGQLNTEAFF

v_gene: TRBV12-3/TRBV12-4
d_gene: .
j_gene: TRBJ1-1
abundance: few
CDR3nt: TGTGCCAGCAGTTTAAGGGGCAGTATCACTGAAGCTTTCTTT
CDR3aa: CASSLRGSITEAFF

v_gene: TRBV20-1
d_gene: .
j_gene: TRBJ2-1
abundance: .
CDR3nt: TGCAGTGCGCCGGACCTCCTTAGCTCCTACAATGAGCAGTTCTTC
CDR3aa: CSAPDLLSSYNEQFF

v_gene: TRBV5-1
d_gene: TRBD1
j_gene: TRBJ2-3
abundance: .
CDR3nt: TGCGCCAGCAGCTTTACTACAGGGGGCACAGATACGCAGTATTTT
CDR3aa: CASSFTTGGTDTQYF

v_gene: TRBV11-2
d_gene: .
j_gene: TRBJ1-1
abundance: few
CDR3nt: TGTGCCAGCAGGCTGACAGTGAACACTGAAGCTTTCTTT
CDR3aa: CASRLTVNTEAFF

v_gene: TRBV29-1
d_gene: .
j_gene: TRBJ2-7
abundance: .
CDR3nt: TGCAGCGTTGGGGACGGGAGAGTTTACGAGCAGTACTTC
CDR3aa: CSVGDGRVYEQYF

v_gene: TRBV5-6
d_gene: .
j_gene: TRBJ2-2
abundance: .
CDR3nt: TGTGCCAGCAGCCATAACCGATGGGACGGCGGGGAGCTGTTTTTT
CDR3aa: CASSHNRWDGGELFF

v_gene: TRBV9
d_gene: TRBD1
j_gene: TRBJ1-3
abundance: .
CDR3nt: TGTGCCAGCAGCGTACTGACAGGGAACTTCTCTGGAAACACCATATATTTT
CDR3aa: CASSVLTGNFSGNTIYF

v_gene: TRBV4-1
d_gene: TRBD2
j_gene: TRBJ2-7
abundance: once
CDR3nt: TGCGCCAGCAGCCCCCCCGGGACTAGCGGGAGGGCCAACGAGCAGTACTTC
CDR3aa: CASSPPGTSGRANEQYF

v_gene: TRBV19
d_gene: .
j_gene: TRBJ2-1
abundance: .
CDR3nt: TGTGCCAGTAGTATCCCCGGACAGATCAGCTCCTACAATGAGCAGTTCTTC
CDR3aa: CASSIPGQISSYNEQFF

v_gene: TRBV24-1
d_gene: TRBD1
j_gene: TRBJ2-1
abundance: .
CDR3nt: TGTGCCACCTCCCCGCGGGGACAGGGGGTCAATGAGCAGTTCTTC
CDR3aa: CATSPRGQGVNEQFF

v_gene: TRBV29-1
d_gene: TRBD2
j_gene: TRBJ2-7
abundance: few
CDR3nt: TGCAGCGTTGAAGAAGTCCAGCGGGGCTCCTACGAGCAGTACTTC
CDR3aa: CSVEEVQRGSYEQYF

v_gene: TRBV12-3/TRBV12-4
d_gene: TRBD1
j_gene: TRBJ1-4
abundance: .
CDR3nt: TGTGCCAGCAGTCTCGACAGGGTGGGTAGTGAAAAACTGTTTTTT
CDR3aa: CASSLDRVGSEKLFF

v_gene: TRBV2
d_gene: .
j_gene: TRBJ2-7
abundance: few
CDR3nt: TGTGCCAGCAGGCTGTACGAGCAGTACTTC
CDR3aa: CASRLYEQYF